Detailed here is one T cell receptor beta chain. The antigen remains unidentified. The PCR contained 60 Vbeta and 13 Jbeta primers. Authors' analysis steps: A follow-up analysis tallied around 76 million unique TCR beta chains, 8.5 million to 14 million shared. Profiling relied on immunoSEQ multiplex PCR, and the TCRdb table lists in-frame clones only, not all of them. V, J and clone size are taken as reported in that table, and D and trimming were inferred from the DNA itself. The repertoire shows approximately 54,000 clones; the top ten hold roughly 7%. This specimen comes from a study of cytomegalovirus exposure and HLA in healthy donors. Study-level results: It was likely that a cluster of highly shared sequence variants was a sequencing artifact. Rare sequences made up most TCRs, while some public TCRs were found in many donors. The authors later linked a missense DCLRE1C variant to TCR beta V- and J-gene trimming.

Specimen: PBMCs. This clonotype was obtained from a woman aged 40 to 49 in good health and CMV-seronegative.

CDR3 sequence: CASSVGPGDRDTYEQYF. CDR3 nucleotide sequence: TGCGCCAGCAGCGTGGGCCCCGGGGACAGGGATACCTACGAGCAGTACTTC. The gene calls are TRBV5-1 and TRBJ2-7; the match to TRBD1 covers 9 bases. The length of the CDR3 is 17 residues. J was trimmed by 2 bases and V by 4 bases; bases with no gene match: 13. Looked up from germline, CDR1 is SGHRS and CDR2 is YFSETQ.